This T cell receptor beta chain was recovered during a study of T cell repertoires in cytomegalovirus infection. Findings and limits, study-wide: Across the ex vivo response, the dominant clonotypes were HLA-C-restricted CMV-specific TCR beta clonotypes. Summed public TCR beta family frequency identified CMV carriers bearing the relevant HLA.

TCRdb re-called the reads through MiXCR, storing one row per CDR3 protein. The top ten clones hold 48% of a sample with about 570,000 distinct CDR3 sequences, approximately 40% of them seen once. CDR3 length: 15 amino acids. The V segment lost 4 bases and the J segment 7 bases; nucleotides outside the gene matches: 8. Per the germline V gene, CDR1 is SGHVS and CDR2 is FQNEAQ. A remark on this clonotype: Its antigen is unidentified.

The receptor comes from a human donor in good health (CMV status not recorded). Some clones in this sample may be carry-over from other donors' samples. The chain couples TRBV7-8 to TRBJ1-4; 8 bases are shared with TRBD1. This specimen was cultured PBMCs, taken from culture after CMV antigen stimulation. Here the CDR3 reads CASSSATGAVEKLFF. The DNA of the CDR3 is TGTGCCAGCAGCTCAGCGACAGGGGCTGTTGAAAAACTGTTTTTT.